This TCR beta chain appears in the sequencing data of a study of blood T cells in healthy people across ages. Findings and limits, study-wide: The unknown donor CMV status may have confounded expanded clonotype changes.

Note on this clonotype: Its matching antigen is unknown. One end of the junction fails to match germline, which may point to a read error.

Every donor provided roughly 10 milliliters of peripheral blood. CDR3 size: 15 residues. CDR1 SGHRS and CDR2 YFSETQ come from the germline V gene. Combining a sample-barcoded 5' primer with a J-beta primer mix, a second PCR ran for roughly 6 to 11 cycles. A template-switch adaptor containing 12 random nucleotides labeled each cDNA molecule. Any given sample supplied a minimum of 2.5 million CDR3-containing paired-end reads. TCRdb reanalysed the 5' RACE reads using MiXCR and keeps one entry per CDR3 protein. The repertoire has roughly 830,000 distinct CDR3 sequences, about 59% of them found once; the top ten carry 28%.

The chain combines TRBV5-1 with TRBJ2-1; 11 nucleotides line up with TRBD2. This TCR came from a man aged 25 to 40 in good health. The sample was blood. The CDR3: CAGSLGLADYNEQFF. As DNA, the CDR3 is TGCGCCGGCAGCTTGGGACTAGCGGACTACAATGAGCAGTTCTTC.